This T cell receptor (beta chain) was recorded in a study of T cells in Graves' hyperthyroidism and ophthalmopathy. Turning to the study itself: Once the initial diagnosis was made, peripheral blood was obtained before any treatment.

Amplification yielded TCR beta CDR3 regions, with RNA transcripts as the source. TCR CDR3 regions were first amplified by RT-PCR with HTBI primers. TCRdb passed the multiplex PCR reads through MiXCR, listing each CDR3 protein once. The repertoire holds roughly 100,000 distinct CDR3 sequences, with roughly 44% as singletons. CDR1 and CDR2 (germline): SGHNT, YYREEE (reference sequence). Between the trimmed V and J ends, which lost 2 bases and 6 bases, there was a span of 18 bases. The CDR3 is 16 residues long. Stability of Graves' hyperthyroidism was defined as absent ophthalmopathy progression within 18 months. Those patients with uncontrolled infection, other autoimmune disease, pregnancy or lactation were excluded. Clinical symptoms, serum thyroxine and TRAb, thyroid ultrasound and orbital computed tomography were used for the diagnoses.

Material for sequencing was blood. The chain couples TRBV5-4 to TRBJ2-1, with D perhaps matching TRBD1 or TRBD2 (5 bases each). The origin of this receptor is a man aged 40-50 years with Graves' hyperthyroidism. CDR3 DNA sequence: TGTGCCAGCAGCTTCAGGGAGACGTATTGGGTCAATGAGCAGTTCTTC. It yields the protein CASSFRETYWVNEQFF. The whole variable domain, filled in from reference TRBV5-4 and TRBJ2-1, reads ETGVTQSPTHLIKTRGQQVTLRCSSQSGHNTVSWYQQALGQGPQFIFQYYREEENGRGNFPPRFSGLQFPNYSSELNVNALELDDSALYLCASSFRETYWVNEQFFGPGTRLTVL.